A selection of T cell receptor beta chains follows, all from one sample in a study of shared clonotypes between healthy human individuals. The protocol was immunoSEQ multiplex PCR, while the TCRdb copy is restricted to in-frame clones and leaves out a portion. The table lists about 700,000 clones, 74% of them singletons. The specimen sequenced was memory CD4+ T cells sorted from blood. The receptors were gathered from a woman in her twenties or thirties in good health. CDR3s leave out the opening cysteine and the closing phenylalanine or tryptophan.

>TRBV11-1|TRBJ2-1|14
ASSRDRVSKNNEQF
>TRBV4-2|TRBJ2-2|12
AFGLAGVDGELF
>TRBV28|TRBJ2-3|14
ASRWRRRTSTDTQY
>TRBV21-1|TRBJ2-4|15
ASSKDRVAIAKNIQY
>TRBV27|TRBJ2-3|16
ASSPAGLATYNSDTQY
>TRBV29-1|TRBJ2-3|12
SVVDRGRTDTQY
>TRBV5-6|TRBJ2-7|12
ASSLVRPPYEQY
>TRBV28|TRBJ2-2|13
ASRIPTGADGELF
>TRBV25-1|TRBJ1-5|11
ASSDHLGLPQH
>TRBV11-3|TRBJ2-3|10
ASSSSLDTQY
>TRBV2|TRBJ2-7|11
ASRATGGSEQY
>TRBV5-1|TRBJ2-5|13
ASSSLAGAGETQY
>TRBV6-5|TRBJ2-2|12
ASRRAGNTGELF
>TRBV4-2|TRBJ2-3|14
ASSRNSGRAEDTQY
>TRBV5-1|TRBJ1-2|12
ASSSETGVYGYT
>TRBV4-2|TRBJ2-7|14
ASSLGGRQRTYEQY
>TRBV10-3|TRBJ1-1|12
AISEHGLNTEAF
>TRBV25-1|TRBJ2-1|15
ASSDPAGTASYNEQF
>TRBV6-5|TRBJ1-2|13
ASSLYRDRGYGYT
>TRBV14|TRBJ1-3|11
ASNTDSGNTIY
>TRBV19|TRBJ1-5|13
ASHPRGGDNQPQH
>TRBV19|TRBJ1-1|11
ASSIRTDSEAF
>TRBV6-5|TRBJ2-7|12
ASGIPGQRHEQY
>TRBV7-9|TRBJ2-7|13
ASSLAGTVGVEQY
>TRBV6-1|TRBJ1-5|13
ASSVTTGPNQPQH
>TRBV28|TRBJ1-2|16
ASTTTRTGGPKHYGYT
>TRBV7-6|TRBJ2-1|17
ASSLDPRGWVAGNNEQF
>TRBV10-3|TRBJ2-7|11
AVLNAGRYEQY
>TRBV28|TRBJ2-7|12
ASSPRREGLEQY
>TRBV4-1|TRBJ2-7|13
ASSQGPGQTDEQY
>TRBV7-8|TRBJ1-2|13
ASNPTTVLPYGYT
>TRBV29-1|TRBJ2-7|11
SVEASGSYEQY
>TRBV29-1|TRBJ1-4|10
SAKQGGEKLF
>TRBV25-1|TRBJ1-5|11
ASSDHLNQPQH
>TRBV5-1|TRBJ2-5|14
ASSLANSGAQETQY
>TRBV18|TRBJ2-7|10
ASSPGGGEQY
>TRBV18|TRBJ1-1|12
ASSPQEGNTEAF
>TRBV11-2|.|12
ASSLDPSGYEQY
>TRBV19|TRBJ1-1|12
ASRALSSNTEAF
>TRBV5-5|TRBJ2-7|13
ASSLGAGLVYEQY
>TRBV30|TRBJ2-7|11
AWSGGTSTEQY